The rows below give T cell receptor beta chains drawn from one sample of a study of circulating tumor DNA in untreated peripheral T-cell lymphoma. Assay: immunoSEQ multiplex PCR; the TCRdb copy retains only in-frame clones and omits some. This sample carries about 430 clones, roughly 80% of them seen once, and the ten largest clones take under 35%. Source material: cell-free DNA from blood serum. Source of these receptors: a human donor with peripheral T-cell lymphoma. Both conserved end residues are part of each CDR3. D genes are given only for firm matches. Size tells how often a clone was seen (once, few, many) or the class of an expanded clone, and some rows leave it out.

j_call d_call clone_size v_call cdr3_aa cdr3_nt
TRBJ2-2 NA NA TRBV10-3 CASSYRTEYTGELFF TGTGCCAGCAGTTACCGGACGGAATACACCGGGGAGCTGTTTTTT
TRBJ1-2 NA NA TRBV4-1 CASRQEVPGYYGYTF TGCGCCAGCAGACAAGAGGTGCCAGGGTACTATGGCTACACCTTC
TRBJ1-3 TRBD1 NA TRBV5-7 CASSLAGQVVLSPGNTIYF TGTGCCAGCAGCTTGGCGGGACAGGTAGTCCTCTCCCCTGGAAACACCATATATTTT
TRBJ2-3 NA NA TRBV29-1 CSVASRSTDTQYF TGCAGCGTTGCATCCCGAAGCACAGATACGCAGTATTTT
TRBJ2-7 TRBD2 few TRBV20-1 CSLAGVNEQYF TGCAGTCTAGCGGGAGTCAACGAGCAGTACTTC
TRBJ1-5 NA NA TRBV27 CASSPGFGSNQPQHF TGTGCCAGCAGTCCCGGGTTCGGCAGCAATCAGCCCCAGCATTTT
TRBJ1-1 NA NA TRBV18 CASSLLGSTEAFF TGTGCCAGCTCCCTGCTTGGGTCCACTGAAGCTTTCTTT